The 4 T cell receptor beta chains below come from one sample, sequenced in a study of T cell clonality in common variable immunodeficiency. Sequenced by immunoSEQ multiplex PCR; TCRdb stores in-frame clones only, minus some. Sampling found 50,000 to 70,000 clones, none seen once. The specimen sequenced was peripheral blood mononuclear cells. The receptors come from a person aged 18 to 70 in good health.

Of note for this clone: The observed sequence ends 3 residues before the CDR3 terminus, with the missing tail filled in from the germline J gene. The chain recombines TRBV7-8 with TRBJ1-3; D remains ambiguous. CDR3 length: 15 residues. V lost 2 bases to trimming and J lost 1 base, with 9 bases between them. In germline, CDR1 is SGHVS, CDR2 FQNEAQ. This CDR3 is CASSLTDSSGNTIYF. The sequenced part of the CDR3 DNA is TGTGCCAGCAGCTTAACCGACTCTTCTGGAAACACC.

Ten or more counts support this clone. Read data end 3 residues before the CDR3 end; the end is taken from the germline J gene. The V gene is TRBV5-1, the J gene TRBJ1-5, with D maybe TRBD1 (5 bases). The CDR3 sequence is 13 residues long. V gave up 2 bases and J gave up 4 bases, with 7 bases separating them. Germline V gives CDR1 SGHRS, CDR2 YFSETQ. The covered CDR3 bases are TGCGCCAGCAGCTTAAGGGGAAATCAGCCC. Translation: CASSLRGNQP. The whole CDR3 reads CASSLRGNQPQHF.

This clone appeared many times. The DNA read from the CDR3 is TGCGCCAGCAGCTTGTCAGCGGGAGAGACGGAGACC. Protein: CASSLSAGETET. The CDR3 in full is CASSLSAGETETQYF. V usage is TRBV5-1 and J usage is TRBJ2-5; the match to TRBD2 covers 8 bases. The read ends 3 residues early relative to the CDR3; the germline J gene fills the gap. CDR1 and CDR2 (germline): SGHRS, YFSETQ. The V gene end was trimmed by 1 base and the J gene end by 5 bases; junction bases not matched to a gene: 7. The CDR3 spans 15 residues.

This clone was counted many times. The CDR3 goes on 3 residues after the read ends, and that part is filled in from the germline J gene. The chain couples TRBV19 to TRBJ2-7; TRBD2 matches 15 bases. This CDR3 has 16 residues. The junction had 3 bases not matched to a gene; V was cut back by 4 bases and J by 2 bases. Germline V gives CDR1 LNHDA, CDR2 SQIVND (reference sequence). This CDR3 is CASSTGLAGGAYEQYF. The part of the CDR3 DNA that was read is TGTGCCAGTAGTACCGGACTAGCGGGAGGGGCCTACGAG.